Shown below are 2 T cell receptor beta chains from a single sample sequenced in a study of PD-1 blockade in classical Hodgkin lymphoma. Assay: immunoSEQ multiplex PCR; the TCRdb copy retains only in-frame clones and omits some. The data contain about 7,500 clones, about 88% of them singletons. There was relapse after autologous stem cell transplantation in every patient, and there was variation in brentuximab vedotin exposure. The material was peripheral blood mononuclear cells (PBMCs), obtained at baseline. These receptors originate from a human donor with classical Hodgkin lymphoma.

This chain joins TRBV5-4 and TRBJ2-3; 7 bases are shared with TRBD1. Germline V lookup: CDR1 SGHNT, CDR2 YYREEE (reference sequence). Trimming at V came to 3 bases and at J to 5 bases, leaving 9 bases not matched to a gene. This CDR3 comprises 15 residues. CDR3 amino acids: CASSSPGRGQDTQYF. The DNA of the CDR3 is TGTGCCAGCAGCTCCCCCGGAAGGGGGCAAGATACGCAGTATTTT. Filled out from reference TRBV5-4 and TRBJ2-3, the complete variable domain reads ETGVTQSPTHLIKTRGQQVTLRCSSQSGHNTVSWYQQALGQGPQFIFQYYREEENGRGNFPPRFSGLQFPNYSSELNVNALELDDSALYLCASSSPGRGQDTQYFGPGTRLTVL.

V usage is TRBV19 and J usage is TRBJ2-3; D possibly corresponds to TRBD1 (6 bases). Germline loops: CDR1 LNHDA, CDR2 SQIVND (reference sequence). The V gene lost 7 bases and the J gene lost 2 bases, with 13 bases spanning the gap. This CDR3 has 14 residues. The CDR3: CASTQDSYTDTQYF. The CDR3, as DNA: TGTGCCAGTACTCAGGACAGTTACACAGATACGCAGTATTTT. Based on the CDR3 plus reference TRBV19 and TRBJ2-3, the full variable domain is DGGITQSPKYLFRKEGQNVTLSCEQNLNHDAMYWYRQDPGQGLRLIYYSQIVNDFQKGDIAEGYSVSREKKESFPLTVTSAQKNPTAFYLCASTQDSYTDTQYFGPGTRLTVL.